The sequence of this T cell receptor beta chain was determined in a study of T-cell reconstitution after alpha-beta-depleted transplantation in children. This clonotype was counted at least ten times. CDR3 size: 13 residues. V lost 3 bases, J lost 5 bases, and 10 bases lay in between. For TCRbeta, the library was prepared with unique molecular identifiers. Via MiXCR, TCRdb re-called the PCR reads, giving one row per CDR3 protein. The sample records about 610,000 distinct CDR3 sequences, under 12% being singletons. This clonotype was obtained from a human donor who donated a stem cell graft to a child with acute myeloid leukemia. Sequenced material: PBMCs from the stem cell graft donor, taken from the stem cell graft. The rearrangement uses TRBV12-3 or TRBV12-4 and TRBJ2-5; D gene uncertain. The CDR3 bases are TGTGCCAGCAGTTTGGTCTCCGGGGAGACCCAGTACTTC. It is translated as CASSLVSGETQYF.